These T cell receptor beta chains were read from a single sample in a study of T cell repertoires in cytomegalovirus infection. No antigens are known for them. A single record per CDR3 protein comes from TCRdb applying MiXCR to the reads. The sample lists about 890,000 distinct CDR3 sequences, 31% seen once, with 13% in the top ten. The source material was cultured CD8+ T cells from PBMCs, sampled from culture after CMV antigen stimulation. The receptors shown here come from a human donor in good health (CMV status not recorded). Some clones in this sample may be carry-over from other donors' samples. CDR3s include the opening cysteine and the closing phenylalanine or tryptophan. D genes are given only for firm matches. The listing skips clone size in some rows; elsewhere it reads once, few, many or a size class.

TRBJ2-1	TRBV9	TRBD1	.	CASSVGTGGFGEREQFF	TGTGCCAGCAGCGTAGGCACAGGGGGTTTCGGAGAACGTGAGCAGTTCTTC
TRBJ2-1	TRBV3-1	.	.	CASSQDPLNEQFF	TGTGCCAGCAGCCAAGACCCCCTCAATGAGCAGTTCTTC
TRBJ2-5	TRBV7-8	TRBD1	many	CASSFIYPGGKEETQYF	TGTGCCAGCAGCTTCATTTACCCAGGGGGCAAAGAGGAGACCCAGTACTTC
TRBJ2-1	TRBV10-2	.	.	CASRPEVFYEQFF	TGCGCCAGCAGACCTGAGGTCTTCTATGAGCAGTTCTTC
TRBJ2-5	TRBV7-2	.	.	CASSSSGPQVAQTQYF	TGTGCCAGCAGCTCCTCCGGGCCCCAGGTGGCGCAGACCCAGTACTTC
TRBJ2-1	TRBV12-5	TRBD2	.	CASGLSGLAGGSSYNEQFF	TGTGCTAGTGGTTTGTCCGGGCTAGCGGGGGGAAGCTCCTACAATGAGCAGTTCTTC
TRBJ2-3	TRBV19	.	.	CASSIRTTSLGADTQYF	TGTGCCAGTAGTATACGAACGACTAGTCTGGGCGCAGATACGCAGTATTTT
TRBJ2-7	TRBV7-6	.	.	CASSYEGGTHEQYF	TGTGCCAGCAGCTATGAAGGTGGAACCCACGAGCAGTACTTC
TRBJ2-5	TRBV11-2	TRBD2	.	CASSLGLSGLAGVQETQYF	TGTGCCAGCAGCTTAGGACTTTCGGGACTAGCGGGGGTTCAAGAGACCCAGTACTTC
TRBJ1-2	TRBV7-6	.	.	CASSLGVTGNYGYTF	TGTGCCAGCAGCTTAGGGGTTACAGGGAACTATGGCTACACCTTC
TRBJ2-5	TRBV10-3	TRBD1	.	CAIRSTGFQETQYF	TGTGCCATCAGATCGACAGGGTTCCAAGAGACCCAGTACTTC
TRBJ2-2	TRBV5-3	.	.	CASSPPQGELFF	TGTGCCAGCAGCCCCCCCCAAGGGGAGCTGTTTTTT
TRBJ1-5	TRBV19	.	few	CASTYRDGSNQPQHF	TGTGCCAGTACTTATCGGGATGGTAGCAATCAGCCCCAGCATTTT
TRBJ1-1	TRBV6-5	.	.	CASSLESEDTEAFF	TGTGCCAGCAGTTTGGAATCGGAGGACACTGAAGCTTTCTTT
TRBJ1-5	TRBV4-2	.	.	CASSTSKYSNQPQHF	TGTGCCAGCAGCACATCTAAATATAGCAATCAGCCCCAGCATTTT
TRBJ1-1	TRBV2	.	few	CASSEAGGYGVNTEAFF	TGTGCCAGCAGTGAAGCGGGGGGGTACGGGGTGAACACTGAAGCTTTCTTT
TRBJ2-2	TRBV7-8	.	many	CASSPPFQGTGELFF	TGTGCCAGCAGCCCCCCTTTCCAGGGAACCGGGGAGCTGTTTTTT
TRBJ2-1	TRBV6-2/TRBV6-3	.	few	CASSLALRKYNEQFF	TGTGCCAGCAGTTTAGCCCTAAGAAAGTACAATGAGCAGTTCTTC
TRBJ2-5	TRBV28	.	.	CASTLTRTETQYF	TGTGCCAGCACCCTGACTAGAACAGAGACCCAGTACTTC
TRBJ1-5	TRBV13	.	.	CASSSGGGRLSNQPQHF	TGTGCCAGCAGCTCGGGCGGGGGGAGATTGAGCAATCAGCCCCAGCATTTT
TRBJ1-1	TRBV19	.	few	CASSMGLRAFF	TGTGCCAGTAGTATGGGACTTCGTGCTTTCTTT
TRBJ2-1	TRBV7-8	.	many	CASSFAGIGNEQFF	TGTGCCAGCAGCTTCGCAGGGATTGGGAATGAGCAGTTCTTC
TRBJ1-2	TRBV7-3	TRBD1	few	CASSLMGTGSTGYTF	TGTGCCAGCAGCTTAATGGGGACAGGTAGTACTGGCTACACCTTC
TRBJ1-2	TRBV19	.	.	CASSTTREGYGYTF	TGTGCCAGTAGTACCACCAGGGAAGGCTATGGCTACACCTTC
TRBJ2-3	TRBV6-5	TRBD2	.	CASSFGLGTDTQYF	TGTGCCAGCAGTTTCGGACTAGGAACAGATACGCAGTATTTT
TRBJ2-2	TRBV10-3	.	.	CAISEGKRELFF	TGTGCCATCAGTGAGGGGAAAAGGGAGCTGTTTTTT
TRBJ2-5	TRBV7-6	TRBD1	.	CASLHRGDTETQYF	TGTGCCAGCCTCCACAGGGGGGACACGGAGACCCAGTACTTC
TRBJ1-1	TRBV6-2/TRBV6-3	TRBD1	few	CASSTGTGTGKGENTEAFF	TGTGCCAGCAGCACTGGTACCGGGACAGGGAAAGGTGAGAACACTGAAGCTTTCTTT
TRBJ1-4	TRBV7-4	TRBD1	.	CASSDPGQGNEKLFF	TGTGCCAGCAGCGACCCGGGACAGGGGAATGAAAAACTGTTTTTT
TRBJ2-2	TRBV12-3/TRBV12-4	.	few	CASKGQHPTGELFF	TGTGCCAGCAAGGGACAACACCCCACCGGGGAGCTGTTTTTT
TRBJ1-6	TRBV25-1	.	few	CASSEWQLKGSPLHF	TGTGCCAGCAGTGAATGGCAGCTCAAAGGTTCACCCCTCCACTTT